Shown below are 22 T cell receptor beta chains from a single sample sequenced in a study of T cells after yellow fever vaccination. TCRdb reprocessed the 5' RACE reads via MiXCR and lists one record per CDR3 protein. In the table there are roughly 260,000 distinct CDR3 sequences, 13% of which are singletons. The sequences come from CD4+ T cells sorted from PBMCs, collected 45 days after the yellow fever booster vaccination. Receptors originate from a man between 25 and 39 years old who received the YFV17D yellow fever vaccine.

V is TRBV20-1 and J is TRBJ2-2, with TRBD2 identical over 8 bases. The trim removed 8 bases at V and 0 bases at J, leaving 8 bases unmatched. CDR1 and CDR2 from the germline V gene are DFQATT and SNEGSKA (reference sequence). This CDR3 has 15 amino acids. The CDR3 here is CSSYASGSNTGELFF. Written as DNA, the CDR3 is TGCAGTAGCTATGCTAGCGGGTCGAACACCGGGGAGCTGTTTTTT.

This clonotype turned up a few times. The chain couples TRBV4-3 to TRBJ2-1; 11 nucleotides match TRBD2. After removal of 3 bases from V and 1 base from J, the junction contained 8 bases not matched to a gene. The germline V gene has CDR1 LGHNA and CDR2 YSLEER. There are 18 residues in the CDR3. Here the CDR3 reads CASSQVLAGELSYNEQFF. CDR3 sequence (DNA): TGCGCCAGCAGCCAGGTACTAGCGGGAGAGTTGTCCTACAATGAGCAGTTCTTC.

Note on this clonotype: The junction shows a germline mismatch at one end, possibly a read error. V is TRBV2 and J is TRBJ2-3; TRBD2 agrees at 11 bases. Per germline, CDR1 SNHLY and CDR2 FYNNEI. The CDR3 extends over 18 amino acids. The CDR3 sequence is CTSSPTRLAGKMADTQYF. As DNA, the CDR3 is TGTACCAGCAGTCCGACAAGACTAGCGGGAAAGATGGCAGATACGCAGTATTTT.

The chain couples TRBV30 to TRBJ1-2, with TRBD1 as a possible D gene (5 bases). This CDR3 is 13 amino acids long. Germline V lookup: CDR1 GTSNPN, CDR2 SVGIG (reference sequence). V lost 5 bases and J lost 2, with 12 bases in between. The CDR3 protein is CAWERGRNYGYTF. The CDR3 DNA reads as TGTGCCTGGGAAAGGGGCAGGAACTATGGCTACACCTTC.

This clonotype showed up just a few times. The gene calls are TRBV7-2 and TRBJ1-1, with a tentative D call TRBD1 (5 bases). Trimming shortened V by 3 bases and J by 5 bases, and 13 bases separated the two germline ends. This CDR3 contains 14 residues. CDR1 SGHTA and CDR2 FQGNSA come from the germline V gene. DNA for the CDR3: TGTGCCAGCAGCTTCCCGATCCGGGGGACTGAAGCTTTCTTT. Protein product: CASSFPIRGTEAFF.

V usage is TRBV14 and J usage is TRBJ2-7; D gene ambiguous. Looked up from germline, CDR1 is SGHDN and CDR2 is FVKESK. This CDR3 has 13 amino acids. The V end was cut by 1 base, the J end by 6 bases, with 10 bases between. This chain's CDR3 is CASSQGQKSEQYF. The CDR3, as DNA: TGTGCCAGCAGCCAAGGGCAGAAGTCCGAGCAGTACTTC.

This clonotype has more than one count but fewer than ten. The chain joins TRBV7-9 to TRBJ2-6; D may match TRBD1 or TRBD2 (5 bases each). This CDR3 region has 16 residues. Germline assignment: CDR1 SEHNR and CDR2 FQNEAQ (reference sequence). Trimming removed 0 bases at V and 0 bases at J, with 6 bases between. CDR3 in amino acids: CASSLAGVSGANVLTF. The CDR3 nucleotides are TGTGCCAGCAGCTTAGCGGGGGTCTCTGGGGCCAACGTCCTGACTTTC.

The sample holds a few counts of this clonotype. The CDR3 DNA is TGCGCCAGCAGCTCGGGACTGCAGGAGCAGTTCTTC. Translation gives CASSSGLQEQFF. The chain carries TRBV5-1 and TRBJ2-1, with a possible D match to TRBD2 (6 bases). This CDR3 has 12 amino acids. Per germline, CDR1 SGHRS and CDR2 YFSETQ. V was clipped by 3 bases and J by 10 bases, with 11 bases between them. The complete variable domain, with remaining parts taken from reference TRBV5-1 and TRBJ2-1, reads KAGVTQTPRYLIKTRGQQVTLSCSPISGHRSVSWYQQTPGQGLQFLFEYFSETQRNKGNFPGRFSGRQFSNSRSEMNVSTLELGDSALYLCASSSGLQEQFFGPGTRLTVL.

The chain uses TRBV4-3 and TRBJ2-1, with 7 bases lining up with TRBD2. Unmatched junction bases numbered 14, after V lost 0 bases and J lost 6 bases. The CDR3 length is 18 residues. The germline V gene has CDR1 LGHNA and CDR2 YSLEER. The DNA for the CDR3 is TGCGCCAGCAGCCAAGATCGAAGGGCGGGAGAATGGGCCAATGAGCAGTTCTTC. Translation gives CASSQDRRAGEWANEQFF.

V and J are TRBV6-1 and TRBJ2-4; 9 positions match TRBD2. Germline V CDR1 and CDR2: MNHNS, SASEGT. The CDR3 has 14 residues. V gave up 6 bases and J gave up 8 bases; unmatched junction bases: 8. The CDR3 DNA sequence: TGTGCCAGCAGCCGTAGCGGGAGAAGGGACATTCAGTACTTC. Protein product: CASSRSGRRDIQYF.

This chain joins TRBV12-3 or TRBV12-4 and TRBJ2-1, with unresolved D. Between the trimmed V and J ends, which lost 3 bases and 8 bases, there was a span of 11 bases. There are 13 residues in the CDR3. CDR3 DNA sequence: TGTGCCAGCAGTTTTTTCCCGAACCATGAGCAGTTCTTC. Encoded protein: CASSFFPNHEQFF.

A few counts support this clonotype. J is TRBJ2-1 and V is TRBV5-1; D call uncertain. Germline loops: CDR1 SGHRS, CDR2 YFSETQ. V lost 3 bases, J lost 9 bases, and 13 bases lay in between. CDR3 length equals 13 residues. The CDR3 here is CASSWNLPGEQFF. For the CDR3, the DNA is TGCGCCAGCAGCTGGAATCTACCGGGTGAGCAGTTCTTC. The whole variable domain, remainder taken from reference TRBV5-1 and TRBJ2-1, is KAGVTQTPRYLIKTRGQQVTLSCSPISGHRSVSWYQQTPGQGLQFLFEYFSETQRNKGNFPGRFSGRQFSNSRSEMNVSTLELGDSALYLCASSWNLPGEQFFGPGTRLTVL.

The rearrangement links TRBV20-1 to TRBJ1-2, with a tentative D call TRBD1 (5 bases). V was clipped by 6 bases and J by 7 bases, with 18 bases between them. The CDR3 has 13 residues. CDR1 is DFQATT and CDR2 is SNEGSKA in the germline V gene (reference sequence). CDR3 loop: CSAQGQLEGGYTF. The CDR3 bases are TGCAGTGCCCAGGGCCAACTCGAGGGTGGCTACACCTTC.

The chain employs TRBV18 and TRBJ1-2; D unclear. V lost 2 bases and J 4 bases, leaving 8 bases between the germline ends. CDR1 and CDR2 from the germline V gene are KGHSH and LQKENI. CDR3 size: 13 residues. The CDR3 sequence is CASSPEASYGYTF. In DNA form, the CDR3 reads TGTGCCAGCTCACCAGAGGCCAGCTATGGCTACACCTTC.

The rearrangement uses TRBV4-3 and TRBJ1-6, with D tentatively TRBD1 (5 bases). Germline-derived CDR1 and CDR2 are LGHNA and YSLEER. The germline V and J ends were trimmed by 5 bases and 9 bases, with 14 bases remaining between them. This CDR3 comprises 14 residues. CDR3 loop: CASSVQGEGSPLHF. CDR3 in DNA: TGCGCCAGCAGCGTCCAGGGTGAGGGTTCACCCCTCCACTTT.

This clonotype was detected ten times or more. V and J are TRBV12-3 or TRBV12-4 and TRBJ2-5; D may match TRBD1 or TRBD2 (5 bases each). V lost 5 bases to trimming and J lost 4 bases, with 20 bases between them. This CDR3 region has 16 residues. The CDR3 loop reads CASSVTPVGTGETQYF. CDR3 in DNA: TGTGCCAGCAGTGTGACCCCAGTGGGGACGGGAGAGACCCAGTACTTC.

This clonotype was detected a few times. The chain combines TRBV20-1 with TRBJ2-2; 12 bases are shared with TRBD2. This CDR3 is built from 15 residues. Germline V CDR1 and CDR2: DFQATT, SNEGSKA (reference sequence). Trimming cost V 7 bases and J 5 bases; bases outside gene matches: 8. CDR3 nucleotide sequence: TGCAGTGTCCCGACTAGCGGGAGTGGGACCGGGGAGCTGTTTTTT. This codes for CSVPTSGSGTGELFF.

This chain links TRBV20-1 with TRBJ1-6, with unresolved D. V dropped 0 bases and J dropped 0 bases, with 9 bases sitting between them. Germline CDR1 DFQATT, CDR2 SNEGSKA (reference sequence). CDR3 length: 16 residues. This chain's CDR3 is CSARDRGNSYNSPLHF. The CDR3 DNA reads as TGCAGTGCTAGAGATAGAGGGAACTCCTATAATTCACCCCTCCACTTT.

The V and J genes are TRBV7-4 and TRBJ2-6; 7 nucleotides agree with TRBD1. The germline CDR1 and CDR2 sequences are SGHVT and SQSDAQ. V trimming: 1 base; J trimming: 0 bases; junction bases outside the gene matches: 9. The CDR3 runs to 19 residues. For the CDR3, the DNA is TGTGCCAGCAGCTTAGGTCAGGGGACAGAAGACTCTGGGGCCAACGTCCTGACTTTC. Translation: CASSLGQGTEDSGANVLTF. The complete variable domain, with remaining parts taken from reference TRBV7-4 and TRBJ2-6, reads GAGVSQSPRYKVAKRGRDVALRCDSISGHVTLYWYRQTLGQGSEVLTYSQSDAQRDKSGRPSGRFSAERPERSVSTLKIQRTEQGDSAVYLCASSLGQGTEDSGANVLTFGAGSRLTVL.

This clonotype was detected only a few times. CDR3 in amino acids: CSARQGARVQEQFF. The CDR3 DNA reads as TGCAGTGCGCGACAGGGGGCGAGGGTACAGGAGCAGTTCTTC. This rearrangement joins TRBV20-1 to TRBJ2-1; 10 nucleotides line up with TRBD1. This CDR3 is 14 amino acids long. J gave up 10 bases and V 6 bases, and 12 bases lay outside the gene matches. Germline V lookup: CDR1 DFQATT, CDR2 SNEGSKA (reference sequence).

The genes are TRBV13 and TRBJ1-4, with D perhaps TRBD1 (5 bases). Germline CDR1 and CDR2: PRHDT and FYEKMQ (reference sequence). Deletions cut 6 bases from V and 3 bases from J, with 11 bases between. The CDR3 is 14 residues long. CDR3 sequence (DNA): TGTGCCAGCAGGAGGGGTCTTGCTAATGAAAAACTGTTTTTT. This sequence encodes CASRRGLANEKLFF.

This clonotype was observed once. The V call is TRBV7-2, the J call TRBJ2-5; 8 bases agree with TRBD2. The V gene's germline CDR1 is SGHTA and CDR2 FQGNSA. The CDR3 is 15 amino acids. V trimming: 5 bases; J trimming: 5 bases; junction bases outside the gene matches: 10. CDR3 in amino acids: CASSSQPGLGETQYF. DNA of the CDR3: TGTGCCAGCAGCAGCCAGCCGGGACTAGGGGAGACCCAGTACTTC.